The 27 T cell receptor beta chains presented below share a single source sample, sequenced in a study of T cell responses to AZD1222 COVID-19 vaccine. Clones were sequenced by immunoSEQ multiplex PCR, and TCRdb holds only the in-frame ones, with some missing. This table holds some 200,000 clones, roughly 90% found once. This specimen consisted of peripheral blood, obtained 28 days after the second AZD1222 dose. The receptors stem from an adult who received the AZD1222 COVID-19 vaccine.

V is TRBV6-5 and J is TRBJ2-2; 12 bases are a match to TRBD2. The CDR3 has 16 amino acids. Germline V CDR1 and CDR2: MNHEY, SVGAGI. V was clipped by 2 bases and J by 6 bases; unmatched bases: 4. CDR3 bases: TGTGCCAGCAGTTACCTACTAGCGGGAGGTGCCGGGGAGCTGTTTTTT. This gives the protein CASSYLLAGGAGELFF.

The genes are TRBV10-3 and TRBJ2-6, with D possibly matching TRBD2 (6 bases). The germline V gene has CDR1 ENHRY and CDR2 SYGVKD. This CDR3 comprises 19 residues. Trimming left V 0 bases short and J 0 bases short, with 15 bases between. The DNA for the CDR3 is TGTGCCATCAGTGAGTCTCGGGGGTCTCTGTCCTCTGGGGCCAACGTCCTGACTTTC. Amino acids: CAISESRGSLSSGANVLTF.

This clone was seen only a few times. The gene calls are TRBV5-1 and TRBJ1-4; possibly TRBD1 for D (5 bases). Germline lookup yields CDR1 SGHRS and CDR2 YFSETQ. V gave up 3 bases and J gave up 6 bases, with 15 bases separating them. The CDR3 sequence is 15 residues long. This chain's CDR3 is CASSWQGGEDEKLFF. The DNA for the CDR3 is TGCGCCAGCAGCTGGCAGGGTGGAGAAGATGAAAAACTGTTTTTT.

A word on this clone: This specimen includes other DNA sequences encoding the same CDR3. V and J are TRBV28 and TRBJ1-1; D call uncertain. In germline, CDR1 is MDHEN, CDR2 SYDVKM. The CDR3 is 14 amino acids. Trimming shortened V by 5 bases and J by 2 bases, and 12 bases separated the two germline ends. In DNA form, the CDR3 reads TGTGCCAGCAGTCTGGTCGTCGGAAACACTGAAGCTTTCTTT. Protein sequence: CASSLVVGNTEAFF.

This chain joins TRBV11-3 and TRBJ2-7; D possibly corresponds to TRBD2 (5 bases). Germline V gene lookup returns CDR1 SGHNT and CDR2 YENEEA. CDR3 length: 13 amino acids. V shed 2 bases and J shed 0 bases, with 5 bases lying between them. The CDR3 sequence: CASSLSGSYEQYF. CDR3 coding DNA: TGTGCCAGCAGCTTAAGCGGCTCCTACGAGCAGTACTTC.

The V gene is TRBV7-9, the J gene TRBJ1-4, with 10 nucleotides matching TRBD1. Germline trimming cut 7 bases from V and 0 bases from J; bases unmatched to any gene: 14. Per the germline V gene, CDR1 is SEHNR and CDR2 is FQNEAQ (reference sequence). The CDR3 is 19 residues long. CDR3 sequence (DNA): TGTGCCAGCACCCCGATCCCGGGACAGGGGCCAGCAACTAATGAAAAACTGTTTTTT. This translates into CASTPIPGQGPATNEKLFF.

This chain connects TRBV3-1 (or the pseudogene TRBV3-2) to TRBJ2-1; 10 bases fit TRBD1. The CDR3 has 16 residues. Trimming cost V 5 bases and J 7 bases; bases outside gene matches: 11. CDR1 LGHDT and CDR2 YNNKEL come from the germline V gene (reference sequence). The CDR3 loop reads CASSFRGQGPRNEQFF. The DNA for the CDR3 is TGTGCCAGCAGCTTCCGGGGACAGGGGCCGAGGAATGAGCAGTTCTTC.

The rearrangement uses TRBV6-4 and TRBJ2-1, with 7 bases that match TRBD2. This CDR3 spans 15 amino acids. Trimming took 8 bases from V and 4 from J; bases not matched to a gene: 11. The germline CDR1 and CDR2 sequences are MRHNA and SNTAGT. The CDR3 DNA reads TGTGCCAGCTCTAAGGGAGGGGAAAGTTACAATGAGCAGTTCTTC. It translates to CASSKGGESYNEQFF.

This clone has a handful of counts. Here the CDR3 reads CASKGGVGTEAFF. The CDR3 nucleotides are TGCGCCAGCAAGGGAGGGGTGGGGACTGAAGCTTTCTTT. The chain employs TRBV5-1 and TRBJ1-1; D might be TRBD1 (5 bases). In germline, CDR1 is SGHRS, CDR2 YFSETQ. The CDR3 spans 13 residues. The ends were cut back, 6 bases at V and 5 bases at J, with 14 bases in the middle.

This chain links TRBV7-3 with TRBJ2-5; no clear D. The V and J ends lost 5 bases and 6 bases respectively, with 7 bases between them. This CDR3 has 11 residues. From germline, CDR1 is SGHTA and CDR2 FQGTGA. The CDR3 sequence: CASSLGQTQYF. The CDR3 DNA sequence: TGTGCCAGCAGCCTAGGTCAGACCCAGTACTTC.

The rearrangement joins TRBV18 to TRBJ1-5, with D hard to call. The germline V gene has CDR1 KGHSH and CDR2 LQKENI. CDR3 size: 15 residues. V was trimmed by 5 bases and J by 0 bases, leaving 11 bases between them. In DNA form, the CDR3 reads TGTGCCAGCTCAGAGACTCAATATAGCAATCAGCCCCAGCATTTT. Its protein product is CASSETQYSNQPQHF.

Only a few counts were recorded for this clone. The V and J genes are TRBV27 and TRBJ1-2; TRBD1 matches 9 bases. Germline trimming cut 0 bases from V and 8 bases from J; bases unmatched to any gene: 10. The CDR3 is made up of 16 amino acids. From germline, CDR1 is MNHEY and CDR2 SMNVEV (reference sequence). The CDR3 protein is CASSLSRTGARDGYTF. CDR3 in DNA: TGTGCCAGCAGTTTATCGAGGACAGGGGCTAGAGACGGCTACACCTTC.

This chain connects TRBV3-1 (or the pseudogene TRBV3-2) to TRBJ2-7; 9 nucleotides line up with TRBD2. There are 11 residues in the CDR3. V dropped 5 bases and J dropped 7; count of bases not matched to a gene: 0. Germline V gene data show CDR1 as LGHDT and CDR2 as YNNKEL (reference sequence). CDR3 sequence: CASSAGGEQYF. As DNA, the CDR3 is TGTGCCAGCAGCGCGGGAGGGGAGCAGTACTTC.

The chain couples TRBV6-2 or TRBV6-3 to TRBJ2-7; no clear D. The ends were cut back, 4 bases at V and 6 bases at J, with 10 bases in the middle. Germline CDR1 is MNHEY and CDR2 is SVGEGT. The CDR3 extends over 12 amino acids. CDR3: CASSLDASEQYF. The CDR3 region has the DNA TGTGCCAGCAGTTTGGACGCGAGCGAGCAGTACTTC.

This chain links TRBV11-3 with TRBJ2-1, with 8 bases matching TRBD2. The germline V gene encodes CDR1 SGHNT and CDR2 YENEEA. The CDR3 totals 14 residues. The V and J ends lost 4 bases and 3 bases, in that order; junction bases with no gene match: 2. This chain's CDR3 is CASSSGGIYNEQFF. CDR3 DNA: TGTGCCAGCAGCTCGGGAGGGATCTACAATGAGCAGTTCTTC.

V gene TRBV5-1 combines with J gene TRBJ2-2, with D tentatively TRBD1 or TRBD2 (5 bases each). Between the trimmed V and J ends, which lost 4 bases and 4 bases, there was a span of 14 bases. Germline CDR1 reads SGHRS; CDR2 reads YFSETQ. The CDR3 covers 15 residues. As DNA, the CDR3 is TGCGCCAGCAGCCGGGACCAGCGGTCCACCGGGGAGCTGTTTTTT. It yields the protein CASSRDQRSTGELFF.

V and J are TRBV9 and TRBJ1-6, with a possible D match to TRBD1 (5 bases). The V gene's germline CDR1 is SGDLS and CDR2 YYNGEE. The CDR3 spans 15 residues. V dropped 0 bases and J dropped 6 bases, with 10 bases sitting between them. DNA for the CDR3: TGTGCCAGCAGCGTAGACCAAAGGGGTAATTCACCCCTCCACTTT. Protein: CASSVDQRGNSPLHF. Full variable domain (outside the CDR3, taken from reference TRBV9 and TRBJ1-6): DSGVTQTPKHLITATGQRVTLRCSPRSGDLSVYWYQQSLDQGLQFLIQYYNGEERAKGNILERFSAQQFPDLHSELNLSSLELGDSALYFCASSVDQRGNSPLHFGNGTRLTVT.

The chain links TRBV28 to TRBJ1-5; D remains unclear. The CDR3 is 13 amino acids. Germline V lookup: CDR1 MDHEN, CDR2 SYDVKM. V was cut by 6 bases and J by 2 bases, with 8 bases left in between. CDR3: CASRISGNQPQHF. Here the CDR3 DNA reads TGTGCCAGCAGGATCTCCGGCAATCAGCCCCAGCATTTT.

DNA of the CDR3: TGTGCCAGCTCACCCCGAGAGGGGGGAGAGCAGTTCTTC. Its translation: CASSPREGGEQFF. V usage is TRBV18 and J usage is TRBJ2-1, with D perhaps being TRBD1 or TRBD2 (6 bases each). Germline-derived CDR1 and CDR2 are KGHSH and LQKENI. CDR3 length: 13 residues. V lost 3 bases and J 10 bases, leaving 13 bases between the germline ends. The complete variable domain, with remaining parts taken from reference TRBV18 and TRBJ2-1, reads NAGVMQNPRHLVRRRGQEARLRCSPMKGHSHVYWYRQLPEEGLKFMVYLQKENIIDESGMPKERFSAEFPKEGPSILRIQQVVRGDSAAYFCASSPREGGEQFFGPGTRLTVL.

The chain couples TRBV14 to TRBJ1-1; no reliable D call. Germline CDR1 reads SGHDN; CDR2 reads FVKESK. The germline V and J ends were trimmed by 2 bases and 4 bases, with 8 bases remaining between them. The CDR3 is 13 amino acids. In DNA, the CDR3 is TGTGCCAGCAGCCAACAGCGGGGCACTGAAGCTTTCTTT. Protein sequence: CASSQQRGTEAFF.

The CDR3 DNA reads TGTGCCAGCAGTTTGAGCGGGGATCAGCCCCAGCATTTT. It encodes CASSLSGDQPQHF. The chain links TRBV27 to TRBJ1-5; unclear D gene. V lost 3 bases, J lost 5 bases, and 8 bases lay in between. The CDR3 is made up of 13 amino acids. Germline values: CDR1 MNHEY, CDR2 SMNVEV (reference sequence).

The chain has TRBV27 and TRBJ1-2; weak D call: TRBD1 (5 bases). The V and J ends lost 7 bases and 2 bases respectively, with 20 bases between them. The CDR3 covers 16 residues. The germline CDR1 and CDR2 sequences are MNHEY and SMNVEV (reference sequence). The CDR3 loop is CASTLGQGSSNYGYTF. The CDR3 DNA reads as TGTGCCAGCACTTTGGGGCAGGGATCTTCCAACTATGGCTACACCTTC.

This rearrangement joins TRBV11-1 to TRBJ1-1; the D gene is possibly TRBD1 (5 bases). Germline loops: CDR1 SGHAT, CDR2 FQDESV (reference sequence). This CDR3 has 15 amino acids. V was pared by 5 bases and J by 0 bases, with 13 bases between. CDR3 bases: TGTGCCAGCAGCCCGACGGGACGGTTGAACACTGAAGCTTTCTTT. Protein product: CASSPTGRLNTEAFF.

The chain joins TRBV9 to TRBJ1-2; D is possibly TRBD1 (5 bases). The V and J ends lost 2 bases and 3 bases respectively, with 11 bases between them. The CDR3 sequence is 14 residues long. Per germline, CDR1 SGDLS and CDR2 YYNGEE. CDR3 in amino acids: CASSVRGQDYGYTF. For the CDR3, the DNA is TGTGCCAGCAGCGTGAGGGGTCAGGACTATGGCTACACCTTC. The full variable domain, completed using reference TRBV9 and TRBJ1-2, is DSGVTQTPKHLITATGQRVTLRCSPRSGDLSVYWYQQSLDQGLQFLIQYYNGEERAKGNILERFSAQQFPDLHSELNLSSLELGDSALYFCASSVRGQDYGYTFGSGTRLTVV.

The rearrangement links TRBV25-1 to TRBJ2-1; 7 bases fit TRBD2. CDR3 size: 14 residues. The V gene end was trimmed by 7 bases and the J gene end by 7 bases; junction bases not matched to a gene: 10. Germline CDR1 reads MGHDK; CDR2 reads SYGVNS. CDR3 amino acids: CASTLEGGKNEQFF. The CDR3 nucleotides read TGTGCCAGCACCTTAGAGGGAGGGAAAAATGAGCAGTTCTTC.

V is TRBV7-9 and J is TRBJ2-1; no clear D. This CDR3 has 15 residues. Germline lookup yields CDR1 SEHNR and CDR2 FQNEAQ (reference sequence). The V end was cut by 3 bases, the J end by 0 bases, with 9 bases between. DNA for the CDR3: TGTGCCAGCAGCTTCATCTTGAGCTCCTACAATGAGCAGTTCTTC. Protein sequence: CASSFILSSYNEQFF.

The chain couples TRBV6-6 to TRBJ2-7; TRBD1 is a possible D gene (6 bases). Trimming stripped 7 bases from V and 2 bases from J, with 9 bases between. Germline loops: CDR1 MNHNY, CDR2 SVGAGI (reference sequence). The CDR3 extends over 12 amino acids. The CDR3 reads CASNREAYEQYF. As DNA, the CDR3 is TGTGCCAGCAACAGGGAAGCCTACGAGCAGTACTTC.